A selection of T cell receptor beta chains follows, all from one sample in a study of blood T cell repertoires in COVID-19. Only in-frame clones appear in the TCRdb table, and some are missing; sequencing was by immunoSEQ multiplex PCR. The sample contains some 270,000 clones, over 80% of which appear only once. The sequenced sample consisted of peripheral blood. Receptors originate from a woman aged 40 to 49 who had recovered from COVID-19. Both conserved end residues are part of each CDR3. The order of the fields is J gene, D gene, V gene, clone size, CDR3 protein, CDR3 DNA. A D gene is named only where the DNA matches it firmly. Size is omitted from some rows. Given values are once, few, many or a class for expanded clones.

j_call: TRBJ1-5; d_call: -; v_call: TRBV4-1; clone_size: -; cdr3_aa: CASSQEGGGLYQPQHF; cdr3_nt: TGCGCCAGCAGCCAAGAAGGTGGCGGCTTATATCAGCCCCAGCATTTT
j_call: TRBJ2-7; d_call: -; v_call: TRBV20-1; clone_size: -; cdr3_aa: CSASSGHEQYF; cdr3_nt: TGCAGTGCTAGTAGCGGCCACGAGCAGTACTTC
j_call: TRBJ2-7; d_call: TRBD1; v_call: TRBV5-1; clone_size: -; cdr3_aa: CASSLDGSGGMQYF; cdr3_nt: TGCGCCAGCAGCTTGGACGGGTCAGGGGGTATGCAGTACTTC
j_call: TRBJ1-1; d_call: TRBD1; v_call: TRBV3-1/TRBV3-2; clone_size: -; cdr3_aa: CASSQGGTDTEAFF; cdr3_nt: TGTGCCAGCAGCCAAGGGGGGACAGACACTGAAGCTTTCTTT
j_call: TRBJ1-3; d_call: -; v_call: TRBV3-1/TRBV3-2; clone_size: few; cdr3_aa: CASSQDWADYSGNTIYF; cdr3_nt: TGTGCCAGCAGCCAAGACTGGGCAGACTACTCTGGAAACACCATATATTTT
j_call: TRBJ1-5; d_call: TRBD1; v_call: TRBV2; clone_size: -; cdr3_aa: CASSGLGQAAQPQHF; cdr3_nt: TGTGCCAGCAGTGGGCTCGGACAGGCAGCCCAGCCCCAGCATTTT
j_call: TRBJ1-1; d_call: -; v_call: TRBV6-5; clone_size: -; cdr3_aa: CASSHLRDTYEAFF; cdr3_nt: TGTGCCAGCAGTCATCTCCGGGACACCTATGAAGCTTTCTTT
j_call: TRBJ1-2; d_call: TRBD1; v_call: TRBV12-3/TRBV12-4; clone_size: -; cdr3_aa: CASSGGASYGYTF; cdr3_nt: TGTGCCTCCTCAGGGGGCGCATCCTATGGCTACACCTTC
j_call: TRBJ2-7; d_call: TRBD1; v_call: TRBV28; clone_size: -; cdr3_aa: CASSSYRGRNEQYF; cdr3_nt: TGTGCCAGCAGTTCCTACAGGGGGCGAAACGAGCAGTACTTC
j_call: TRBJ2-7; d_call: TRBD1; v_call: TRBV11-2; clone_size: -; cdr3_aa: CASSQGQGSHEQYF; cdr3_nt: TGTGCCAGCAGCCAGGGACAGGGGTCGCACGAGCAGTACTTC
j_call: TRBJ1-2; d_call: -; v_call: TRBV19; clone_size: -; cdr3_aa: CAAGPYGYTF; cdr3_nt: TGTGCCGCGGGACCCTATGGCTACACCTTC
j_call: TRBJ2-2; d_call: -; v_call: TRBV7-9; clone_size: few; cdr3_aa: CASSGQEANTGELFF; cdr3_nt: TGTGCCAGCAGTGGGCAGGAGGCGAACACCGGGGAGCTGTTTTTT
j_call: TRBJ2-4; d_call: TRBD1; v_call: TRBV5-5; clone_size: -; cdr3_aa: CASSPRTGGNVNIQYF; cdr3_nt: TGTGCCAGCAGTCCAAGGACAGGGGGCAATGTAAACATTCAGTACTTC
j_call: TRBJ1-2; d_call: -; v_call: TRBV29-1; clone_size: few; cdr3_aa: CSVLQESYGYTF; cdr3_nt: TGCAGCGTTTTACAGGAATCCTATGGCTACACCTTC
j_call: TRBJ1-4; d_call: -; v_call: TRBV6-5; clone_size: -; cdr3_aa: CASSYGGTPNEKLFF; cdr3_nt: TGTGCCAGCAGTTACGGAGGAACGCCTAATGAAAAACTGTTTTTT
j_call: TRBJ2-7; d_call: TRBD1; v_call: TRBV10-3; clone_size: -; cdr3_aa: CAIRTRTGGHEQYF; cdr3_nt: TGTGCCATCAGAACTCGGACAGGGGGCCACGAGCAGTACTTC
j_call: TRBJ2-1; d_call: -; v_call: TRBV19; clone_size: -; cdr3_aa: CASSMVLDPYNEQFF; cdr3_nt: TGTGCCAGTAGTATGGTCCTAGATCCCTACAATGAGCAGTTCTTC
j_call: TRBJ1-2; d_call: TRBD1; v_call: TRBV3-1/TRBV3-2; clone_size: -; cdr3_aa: CASSYLTGDGYTF; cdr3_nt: TGTGCCAGCAGCTACTTGACAGGGGACGGCTACACCTTC
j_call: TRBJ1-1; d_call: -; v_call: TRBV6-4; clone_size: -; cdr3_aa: CASSAYRNTEAFF; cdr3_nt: TGTGCCAGCAGCGCTTACAGGAACACTGAAGCTTTCTTT
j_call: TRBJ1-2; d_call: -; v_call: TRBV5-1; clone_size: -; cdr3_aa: CASSEQGRYGYTF; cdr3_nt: TGCGCCAGCAGCGAACAGGGTCGCTATGGCTACACCTTC
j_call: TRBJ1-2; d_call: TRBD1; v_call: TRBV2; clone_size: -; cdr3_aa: CASSESIRGLGYTF; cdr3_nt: TGTGCCAGCAGTGAAAGTATCAGGGGGCTTGGCTACACCTTC
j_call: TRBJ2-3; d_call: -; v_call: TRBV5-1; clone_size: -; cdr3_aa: CASSVGPAGPDTQYF; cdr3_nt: TGCGCCAGCAGCGTGGGACCGGCGGGGCCCGATACGCAGTATTTT
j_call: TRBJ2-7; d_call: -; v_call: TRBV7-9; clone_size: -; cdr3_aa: CASRGQGDEQYF; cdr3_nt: TGTGCCAGCAGAGGGCAGGGCGACGAGCAGTACTTC
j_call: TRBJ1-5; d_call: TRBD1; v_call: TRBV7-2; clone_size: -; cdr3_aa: CASSNRQGNQPQHF; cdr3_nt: TGTGCCAGCAGCAACAGACAGGGGAATCAGCCCCAGCATTTT
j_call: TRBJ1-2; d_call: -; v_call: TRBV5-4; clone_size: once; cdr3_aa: CASSEGGNYGYTF; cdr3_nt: TGTGCCAGCAGCGAGGGTGGTAACTATGGCTACACCTTC
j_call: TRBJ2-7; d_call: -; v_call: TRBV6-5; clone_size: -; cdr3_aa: CASIPRGITDEQYF; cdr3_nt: TGTGCCAGCATCCCACGGGGGATAACGGACGAGCAGTACTTC
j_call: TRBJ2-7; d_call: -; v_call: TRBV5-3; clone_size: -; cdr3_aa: CARSRPGQAYEQYF; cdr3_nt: TGTGCCAGAAGCCGACCGGGACAAGCCTACGAGCAGTACTTC
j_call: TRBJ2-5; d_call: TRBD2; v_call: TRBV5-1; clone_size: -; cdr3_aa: CASSWGTGGQETQYF; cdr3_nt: TGCGCCAGCAGTTGGGGAACGGGGGGCCAAGAGACCCAGTACTTC
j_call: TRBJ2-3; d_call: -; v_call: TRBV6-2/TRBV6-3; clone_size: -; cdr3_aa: CASSYGGARTDTQYF; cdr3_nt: TGTGCCAGCAGTTACGGAGGGGCACGAACAGATACGCAGTATTTT
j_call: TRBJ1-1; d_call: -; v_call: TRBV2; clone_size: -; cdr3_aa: CASSEWPNTEAFF; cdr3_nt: TGTGCCAGCAGTGAATGGCCCAACACTGAAGCTTTCTTT
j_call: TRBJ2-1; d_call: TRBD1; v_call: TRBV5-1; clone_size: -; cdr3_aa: CASSPGQGAYNEQFF; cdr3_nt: TGCGCCAGCAGCCCCGGACAGGGGGCTTACAATGAGCAGTTCTTC
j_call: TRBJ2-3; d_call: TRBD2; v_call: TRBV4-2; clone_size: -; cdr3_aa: CASSYSGTSGSDTQYF; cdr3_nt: TGTGCCAGCAGCTACTCCGGGACTAGCGGTTCGGATACGCAGTATTTT
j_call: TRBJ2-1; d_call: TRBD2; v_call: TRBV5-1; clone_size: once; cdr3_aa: CASSLAGSSYNEQFF; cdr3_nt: TGCGCCAGCAGCCTAGCGGGGTCTTCCTACAATGAGCAGTTCTTC
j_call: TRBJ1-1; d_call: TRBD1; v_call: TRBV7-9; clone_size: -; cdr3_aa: CASSIDRVTEAFF; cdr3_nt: TGTGCCAGCAGCATCGACAGGGTCACTGAAGCTTTCTTT
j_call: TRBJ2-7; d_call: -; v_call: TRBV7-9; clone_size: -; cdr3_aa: CASSPKEISYEQYF; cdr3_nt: TGTGCCAGCAGCCCCAAGGAGATCTCCTACGAGCAGTACTTC
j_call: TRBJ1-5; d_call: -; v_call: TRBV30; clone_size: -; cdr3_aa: CAWSLAGNQPQHF; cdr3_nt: TGTGCCTGGAGTCTCGCAGGGAATCAGCCCCAGCATTTT
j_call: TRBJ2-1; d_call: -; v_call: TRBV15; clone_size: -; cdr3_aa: CATSRDITGMGNEQFF; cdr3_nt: TGTGCCACCAGCAGAGATATTACAGGGATGGGCAATGAGCAGTTCTTC